This record concerns one T cell receptor beta chain sequence. The data are from a study of blood T cell repertoires in COVID-19. Original handling: Reference gene primer amplification gave estimated nucleated cell counts. Data came from immunoSEQ multiplex PCR; TCRdb stores just in-frame clones and leaves some out. Clonal size and the V and J genes are those of that table, whereas D and trimming came from the DNA. The table lists hundreds of thousands of clones, around 87% of them singletons, with roughly 1% in the top ten. Sequences were obtained from peripheral blood. The clonotype originates from a woman in her thirties or forties with COVID-19, enrolled during active disease.

The CDR3 protein is CSAVQGAGYTF. The CDR3 DNA sequence: TGCAGTGCTGTCCAGGGTGCTGGCTACACCTTC. V gene TRBV20-1 combines with J gene TRBJ1-2; D possibly corresponds to TRBD1 (5 bases). From germline, CDR1 is DFQATT and CDR2 SNEGSKA (reference sequence). This CDR3 region has 11 residues. The ends were cut back, 5 bases at V and 7 bases at J, with 11 bases in the middle.